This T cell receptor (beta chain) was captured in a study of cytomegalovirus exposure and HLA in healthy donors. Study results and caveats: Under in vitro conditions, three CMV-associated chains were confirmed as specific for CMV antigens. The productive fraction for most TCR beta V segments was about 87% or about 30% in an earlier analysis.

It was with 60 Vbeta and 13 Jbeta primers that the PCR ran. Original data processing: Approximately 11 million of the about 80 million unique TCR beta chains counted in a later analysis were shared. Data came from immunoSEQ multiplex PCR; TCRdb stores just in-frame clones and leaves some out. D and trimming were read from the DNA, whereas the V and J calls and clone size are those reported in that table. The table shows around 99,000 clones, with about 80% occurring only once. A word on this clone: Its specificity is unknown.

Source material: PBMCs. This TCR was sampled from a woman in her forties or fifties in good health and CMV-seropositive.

The chain's CDR3 is CASSQEPAGGSYNEQFF. Written as DNA, the CDR3 is TGTGCCAGCAGCCAAGAACCAGCGGGGGGTTCCTACAATGAGCAGTTCTTC. The chain carries TRBV4-2 and TRBJ2-1; TRBD2 matches 9 bases. The V gene's germline CDR1 is LGHNA and CDR2 YNFKEQ. This CDR3 comprises 17 residues. The junction had 4 bases not matched to a gene; V was cut back by 0 bases and J by 1 base.